Listed here are 29 T cell receptor beta chains from one sample, sequenced in a study of blood T cell repertoires in COVID-19. The protocol was immunoSEQ multiplex PCR, while the TCRdb copy is restricted to in-frame clones and leaves out a portion. The sample holds about 180,000 clones, roughly 82% seen once. What was sequenced was PBMCs or T cells enriched from blood (not recorded which). These receptors came from a woman between 25 and 40 years old who had recovered from COVID-19.

The chain recombines TRBV29-1 with TRBJ2-7; 10 bases align to TRBD1. Germline loops: CDR1 SQVTM, CDR2 ANQGSEA. The CDR3 has 14 residues. V trimming: 0 bases; J trimming: 6 bases; junction bases outside the gene matches: 5. CDR3 bases: TGCAGCGTTGAAGATGAGGGACAGGGGATCGAGCAGTACTTC. It yields the protein CSVEDEGQGIEQYF.

This clone was seen just once. This sequence joins TRBV19 and TRBJ2-7; the match to TRBD2 covers 8 bases. This CDR3 spans 13 amino acids. From germline, CDR1 is LNHDA and CDR2 SQIVND (reference sequence). Losses at the gene ends were 9 bases for V and 3 bases for J; bases not matched to a gene: 7. CDR3 sequence (DNA): TGTGCCAGCTCGGGAGGGGGGAGCTACGAGCAGTACTTC. This codes for CASSGGGSYEQYF.

The chain has TRBV5-1 and TRBJ2-1; TRBD2 agrees at 10 bases. CDR1 is SGHRS and CDR2 is YFSETQ in the germline V gene. The CDR3 is 14 residues long. V dropped 0 bases and J dropped 9; count of bases not matched to a gene: 3. The CDR3 here is CASSLVLAGAEQFF. The CDR3 DNA sequence: TGCGCCAGCAGCTTGGTCCTAGCGGGAGCTGAGCAGTTCTTC.

Comments on this clone: A junction end diverges from the germline sequence, so it may reflect a read error. The chain has TRBV7-7 and TRBJ2-2; 11 positions agree with TRBD1. The CDR3 spans 16 residues. Germline CDR1 and CDR2: SSHAT and FNYEAQ (reference sequence). The CDR3 loop reads CASSPFGTGGVGELFF. CDR3 bases: TGTGCTAGCAGCCCATTCGGGACAGGGGGTGTCGGGGAGCTGTTTTTT.

This chain uses TRBV5-1 with TRBJ1-3; 8 bases match TRBD1. The CDR3 contains 14 residues. Germline CDR1 and CDR2: SGHRS and YFSETQ. J was trimmed by 3 bases and V by 3 bases; bases with no gene match: 2. CDR3 sequence reads: CASSSTGDGNTIYF. The CDR3 DNA follows: TGCGCCAGCAGCTCGACAGGGGATGGAAACACCATATATTTT.

This sequence joins TRBV21-1 and TRBJ1-2; the table assigns TRBD1, which was not confirmed against the DNA. TRBV21-1 is a documented pseudogene. There are 18 residues in the CDR3. In nucleotides, the CDR3 is TGTGCCAGCAGCAAACAGACAGGGGGCGTTAATAAAACGGGTGGCTACACCTTC. Translated, it gives CASSKQTGGVNKTGGYTF.

The gene calls are TRBV7-2 and TRBJ2-7, with a weak D call TRBD1 (6 bases). The CDR3 length is 14 residues. Per the germline V gene, CDR1 is SGHTA and CDR2 is FQGNSA. Trimming took 4 bases from V and 0 from J, leaving 10 bases between them. The CDR3 loop is CASSYRTVSYEQYF. CDR3 nucleotides: TGTGCCAGCAGCTACAGGACAGTCTCCTACGAGCAGTACTTC.

This clone appeared a single time. V usage is TRBV7-7 and J usage is TRBJ2-1; 8 nucleotides line up with TRBD2. The trim removed 1 base at V and 6 bases at J, leaving 11 bases unmatched. The CDR3 contains 17 residues. Germline CDR1 and CDR2: SSHAT and FNYEAQ (reference sequence). CDR3 nucleotides: TGTGCCAGCAGCTTAGGCCCGGGACTAGTTGGCGCCAATGAGCAGTTCTTC. Its protein product is CASSLGPGLVGANEQFF. Together with reference TRBV7-7 and TRBJ2-1, the CDR3 gives the full variable domain: GAGVSQSPRYKVTKRGQDVTLRCDPISSHATLYWYQQALGQGPEFLTYFNYEAQPDKSGLPSDRFSAERPEGSISTLTIQRTEQRDSAMYRCASSLGPGLVGANEQFFGPGTRLTVL.

The chain joins TRBV6-1 to TRBJ1-6; 7 bases map to TRBD1. Germline trimming cut 3 bases from V and 7 bases from J; bases unmatched to any gene: 3. Germline V gives CDR1 MNHNS, CDR2 SASEGT. The CDR3 covers 14 residues. The CDR3 bases are TGTGCCAGCAGTGAGGGACAGCAAAATTCACCCCTCCACTTT. This encodes CASSEGQQNSPLHF.

This chain links TRBV16 with TRBJ2-7; D is uncertain. Trimming took 0 bases from V and 6 from J, leaving 9 bases between them. This CDR3 comprises 13 residues. Germline CDR1 and CDR2: KGHSY and FQNENV. CDR3 nucleotide sequence: TGTGCCAGCAGCCAATCGGCAGTTCTCGAGCAGTACTTC. Its protein product is CASSQSAVLEQYF. Full variable domain (outside the CDR3, taken from reference TRBV16 and TRBJ2-7): GEEVAQTPKHLVRGEGQKAKLYCAPIKGHSYVFWYQQVLKNEFKFLISFQNENVFDETGMPKERFSAKCLPNSPCSLEIQATKLEDSAVYFCASSQSAVLEQYFGPGTRLTVT.

V and J are TRBV7-9 and TRBJ2-7; possibly TRBD1 for D (5 bases). The CDR3 length is 14 residues. V lost 7 bases and J 7 bases, leaving 20 bases between the germline ends. Germline V gene data show CDR1 as SEHNR and CDR2 as FQNEAQ (reference sequence). In nucleotides, the CDR3 is TGTGCCAGCACCCTTAGGGGCCCCATTAGGGAGCAGTACTTC. The encoded protein is CASTLRGPIREQYF.

This clone was counted once. This chain uses TRBV19 with TRBJ1-2; no clear D gene. This CDR3 region has 12 residues. Germline lookup yields CDR1 LNHDA and CDR2 SQIVND (reference sequence). The V end was cut by 3 bases, the J end by 2 bases, with 4 bases between. CDR3 bases: TGTGCCAGTAGTATTCGGAACTATGGCTACACCTTC. It specifies CASSIRNYGYTF.

The J gene is TRBJ2-7, the V gene TRBV6-5, with D possibly matching TRBD2 (6 bases). CDR1 is MNHEY, CDR2 SVGAGI, per germline. The CDR3 sequence is 14 residues long. Trimming shortened V by 8 bases and J by 9 bases, and 23 bases separated the two germline ends. The CDR3 bases are TGTGCCAGCGGGACCGGGAGTACGAGTAGAGGGCAGTACTTC. Encoded protein: CASGTGSTSRGQYF.

The rearrangement joins TRBV5-1 to TRBJ2-7; D uncertain. V was clipped by 1 base and J by 4 bases, with 6 bases between them. This CDR3 contains 12 residues. CDR1 is SGHRS, CDR2 YFSETQ, per germline. DNA of the CDR3: TGCGCCAGCAGCTTGCCTGCGTACGAGCAGTACTTC. It translates to CASSLPAYEQYF.

This chain connects TRBV19 to TRBJ2-2; D might be TRBD1 (5 bases). Germline CDR1 reads LNHDA; CDR2 reads SQIVND (reference sequence). V lost 5 bases and J 6 bases, leaving 16 bases between the germline ends. The CDR3 has 15 amino acids. CDR3: CASSSLDKSAGELFF. In DNA, the CDR3 is TGTGCCAGTAGTTCCCTGGACAAGTCCGCCGGGGAGCTGTTTTTT.

This clone was seen a single time. V gene TRBV6-6 combines with J gene TRBJ1-1, with a weak D call TRBD1 (6 bases). CDR3 length equals 16 residues. Per germline, CDR1 MNHNY and CDR2 SVGAGI (reference sequence). V was trimmed by 6 bases and J by 3 bases, leaving 20 bases between them. CDR3 in amino acids: CASRLGPDEGDTEAFF. In DNA, the CDR3 is TGTGCCAGCAGGTTAGGCCCAGACGAGGGGGACACTGAAGCTTTCTTT.

The chain recombines TRBV25-1 with TRBJ2-1; perhaps TRBD2 as D (5 bases). V was cut by 1 base and J by 8 bases, with 12 bases left in between. Germline V gives CDR1 MGHDK, CDR2 SYGVNS. The CDR3 covers 14 residues. The CDR3 loop is CASSESGIAYEQFF. The CDR3 nucleotides are TGTGCCAGCAGTGAATCGGGGATAGCCTATGAGCAGTTCTTC.

The CDR3: CASSPGLFENKLFF. DNA for the CDR3: TGTGCCAGCAGCCCGGGACTTTTTGAAAATAAGCTGTTTTTT. The chain employs TRBV6-6 and TRBJ1-4; tentative D call: TRBD1 (5 bases). V was pared by 6 bases and J by 14 bases, with 22 bases between. The germline V gene has CDR1 MNHNY and CDR2 SVGAGI (reference sequence). The CDR3 length is 14 residues.

The chain carries TRBV7-9 and TRBJ2-3, with TRBD1 matching over 10 bases. This CDR3 has 15 amino acids. Germline lookup yields CDR1 SEHNR and CDR2 FQNEAQ (reference sequence). J gave up 1 base and V 5 bases, and 3 bases lay outside the gene matches. Here the CDR3 reads CASSGGTGGTDTQYF. CDR3 nucleotides: TGTGCCAGCAGCGGAGGGACAGGGGGCACAGATACGCAGTATTTT.

In this sample, this clone turned up once. The CDR3 protein is CASSHLNNEQFF. In DNA form, the CDR3 reads TGTGCCAGCAGCCACCTAAACAATGAGCAGTTCTTC. This chain uses TRBV3-1 (or the pseudogene TRBV3-2) with TRBJ2-1; D is ambiguous. The ends were cut back, 3 bases at V and 5 bases at J, with 5 bases in the middle. The CDR3 runs 12 residues. Germline V gene lookup returns CDR1 LGHDT and CDR2 YNNKEL (reference sequence).

The chain joins TRBV25-1 to TRBJ2-5, with 8 bases matching TRBD2. The germline gives CDR1 MGHDK, CDR2 SYGVNS. The V segment lost 8 bases and the J segment 6 bases; nucleotides outside the gene matches: 5. The CDR3 is 12 residues long. As DNA, the CDR3 is TGTGCCAGCCAAAGCGGGAGTCAGACCCAGTACTTC. Amino acids: CASQSGSQTQYF.

The genes are TRBV10-2 and TRBJ2-2; no reliable D call. CDR1 and CDR2 (germline): WSHSY, SAAADI. The CDR3 sequence is 14 residues long. Trimming shortened V by 3 bases and J by 1 base, and 6 bases separated the two germline ends. CDR3 nucleotides: TGCGCCAGCAGTGAAATGAGGAACACCGGGGAGCTGTTTTTT. Encoded protein: CASSEMRNTGELFF.

For the CDR3, the DNA is TGTGCCACCAGCAGAGGGCAAGTGGACAGGGGTGAAAAACTGTTTTTT. It yields the protein CATSRGQVDRGEKLFF. The V and J genes are TRBV15 and TRBJ1-4, with TRBD1 matching over 9 bases. The CDR3 is made up of 16 amino acids. Germline V gene data show CDR1 as LNHNV and CDR2 as YYDKDF (reference sequence). V lost 1 base to trimming and J lost 7 bases; unmatched junction nucleotides: 7. Complete variable domain (other parts from reference TRBV15 and TRBJ1-4): DAMVIQNPRYQVTQFGKPVTLSCSQTLNHNVMYWYQQKSSQAPKLLFHYYDKDFNNEADTPDNFQSRRPNTSFCFLDIRSPGLGDTAMYLCATSRGQVDRGEKLFFGSGTQLSVL.

The rearrangement joins TRBV21-1 to TRBJ1-3; TRBD1 is taken as the D call from the table, unchecked against the DNA. TRBV21-1 has pseudogene status. This CDR3 is 19 amino acids long. The CDR3 protein is CASSNMENRSPSSGNTIYF. DNA of the CDR3: TGTGCCAGCAGCAATATGGAAAACAGATCTCCAAGCTCTGGAAACACCATATATTTT.

The chain couples TRBV5-1 to TRBJ2-7, with D tentatively TRBD2 (6 bases). CDR3 length equals 16 residues. Trimming took 6 bases from V and 7 from J, leaving 26 bases between them. CDR1 and CDR2 from the germline V gene are SGHRS and YFSETQ. CDR3 DNA sequence: TGCGCCAGCAAGGTACCCGAGGAGGGAGCCTTGGGGGAGCAGTACTTC. This codes for CASKVPEEGALGEQYF.

This chain links TRBV11-3 with TRBJ1-1; D ambiguous. The germline gives CDR1 SGHNT, CDR2 YENEEA. This CDR3 contains 13 residues. Trimming cost V 6 bases and J 4 bases, with 12 bases left between them. CDR3: CASSFIPGTEAFF. In nucleotides, the CDR3 is TGTGCCAGCAGTTTTATCCCGGGCACTGAAGCTTTCTTT.

The chain uses TRBV7-2 and TRBJ2-7; possible D gene TRBD1, 6 bases. Per the germline V gene, CDR1 is SGHTA and CDR2 is FQGNSA. The CDR3 runs to 17 residues. V was cut by 5 bases and J by 6 bases, with 26 bases left in between. CDR3 sequence (DNA): TGTGCCAGCAGCGCAAGACCCCCAGGGGAGTTTAAAGGCGAGCAGTACTTC. It specifies CASSARPPGEFKGEQYF.

The chain carries TRBV14 and TRBJ2-1; D perhaps matches TRBD1 (6 bases). The V gene lost 4 bases and the J gene lost 7 bases, with 17 bases spanning the gap. The CDR3 runs 15 residues. Germline-derived CDR1 and CDR2 are SGHDN and FVKESK. CDR3 nucleotide sequence: TGTGCCAGCAGCCTAGGTCGGACAGACGTAAATGAGCAGTTCTTC. It is translated as CASSLGRTDVNEQFF. Together with reference TRBV14 and TRBJ2-1, the CDR3 gives the full variable domain: EAGVTQFPSHSVIEKGQTVTLRCDPISGHDNLYWYRRVMGKEIKFLLHFVKESKQDESGMPNNRFLAERTGGTYSTLKVQPAELEDSGVYFCASSLGRTDVNEQFFGPGTRLTVL.

This clone was counted a few times. J is TRBJ1-2 and V is TRBV5-1; D is undetermined. The CDR3 loop spans 15 amino acids. The V gene lost 0 bases and the J gene lost 4 bases, with 13 bases spanning the gap. Per the germline V gene, CDR1 is SGHRS and CDR2 is YFSETQ. The CDR3 spells CASSLVADGPYGYTF. The CDR3 nucleotides read TGCGCCAGCAGCTTGGTGGCGGATGGTCCCTATGGCTACACCTTC. Full variable domain (outside the CDR3, taken from reference TRBV5-1 and TRBJ1-2): KAGVTQTPRYLIKTRGQQVTLSCSPISGHRSVSWYQQTPGQGLQFLFEYFSETQRNKGNFPGRFSGRQFSNSRSEMNVSTLELGDSALYLCASSLVADGPYGYTFGSGTRLTVV.